This T cell receptor (beta chain) comes out of a study of blood T cells in healthy people across ages. This clonotype was observed at least ten times. The CDR3 has 14 amino acids. Deletions cut 5 bases from V and 3 bases from J, with 14 bases between. Germline V gene lookup returns CDR1 SEHNR and CDR2 FQNEAQ (reference sequence). A sample-barcoded 5' primer and a J-beta primer mix were used in a second PCR of roughly 7 to 11 cycles. TCRdb reprocessed the 5' RACE reads with MiXCR, giving one entry per CDR3 protein. The repertoire has roughly 680,000 distinct CDR3 sequences, 52% of them found once; the top ten carry approximately 13%.

Sequenced: blood. This sequence was found in a woman of 80 years or more in good health. The V gene is TRBV7-9, the J gene TRBJ2-7; D is perhaps TRBD1 (5 bases). For the CDR3, the DNA is TGTGCCAGCAGCCGAACCCCAGGGTACTACGAGCAGTACTTC. As protein: CASSRTPGYYEQYF.